This T cell receptor beta chain was observed in a study of early T cells in non-severe SARS-CoV-2 infection. Overall study: Investigators sequenced bulk RNA drawn from unsorted whole blood, and chains remained unpaired.

Trimming took 5 bases from V and 5 from J; bases not matched to a gene: 13. This CDR3 spans 17 amino acids. Germline V CDR1 and CDR2: SGHTA, FQGNSA. MiXCR, applied by TCRdb to the 5' RACE reads, yields one record per CDR3 protein. The sample records about 100,000 distinct CDR3 sequences, about 12% being singletons. The chain couples TRBV7-2 to TRBJ2-5; TRBD2 agrees at 11 bases. Sequencing was carried out using whole blood. The receptor was derived from an adult who was a healthcare worker with PCR-confirmed SARS-CoV-2 infection or an uninfected control (not recorded which). The CDR3 region is CASSRIAGGRRGETQYF. In DNA, the CDR3 is TGTGCCAGCAGCCGTATAGCGGGAGGGCGCCGCGGGGAGACCCAGTACTTC. The complete variable domain, with remaining parts taken from reference TRBV7-2 and TRBJ2-5, reads GAGVSQSPSNKVTEKGKDVELRCDPISGHTALYWYRQSLGQGLEFLIYFQGNSAPDKSGLPSDRFSAERTGGSVSTLTIQRTQQEDSAVYLCASSRIAGGRRGETQYFGPGTRLLVL.